This T cell receptor beta chain was found in a study of cytomegalovirus exposure and HLA in healthy donors. Primers for the PCR totalled 60 Vbeta and 13 Jbeta. Sequenced by immunoSEQ multiplex PCR; TCRdb stores in-frame clones only, minus some. The sample includes 120,000 or so clones, around 77% of them seen just once. Germline-derived CDR1 and CDR2 are MNHNY and SVGAGI (reference sequence). This CDR3 has 15 residues. The V segment lost 10 bases and the J segment 8 bases; nucleotides outside the gene matches: 17. The sample holds a few counts of this clone. This sequence was found in a man aged 45 to 65 in good health and CMV-seropositive. Sequences were obtained from PBMCs. V and J are TRBV6-6 and TRBJ2-1, with 7 bases that match TRBD1. CDR3: CATQTKKDRVDEQFF. The CDR3 bases are TGTGCCACCCAAACTAAAAAAGACAGGGTCGATGAGCAGTTCTTC.